This T cell receptor (beta chain) was recovered during a study of neurological immune-mediated disorders. TCRdb reprocessed the 5' RACE reads with MiXCR, giving one entry per CDR3 protein. The sample comprises 95,000 to 150,000 distinct CDR3 sequences, about 3.2% of which are singletons, and 1% to 1.5% rests with the top ten. This clonotype was detected ten times or more. Sequencing was carried out using PBMCs. The origin of this receptor is a woman aged 30 to 39 with multiple sclerosis.

CDR3 amino acids: CSARDPLSDQETQYF. The CDR3 nucleotides are TGCAGTGCTAGAGATCCATTAAGCGACCAAGAGACCCAGTACTTC. The chain is built from TRBV20-1 and TRBJ2-5; D is unclear. Trimming cost V 0 bases and J 0 bases, with 11 bases left between them. CDR1 and CDR2 (germline): DFQATT, SNEGSKA (reference sequence). The CDR3 totals 15 residues.